The clone carrying this T cell receptor beta chain appeared many times. Antigen specificity is unknown. Transcripts of RNA were the source for amplifying TCR beta CDR3 regions. RT-PCR with HTBI primers came first, then second-round multiplex PCR. One entry per CDR3 protein results from TCRdb running MiXCR on the multiplex PCR reads. The sample yields approximately 330,000 distinct CDR3 sequences, about 17% seen once. This specimen belongs to a study of Graves' ophthalmopathy and Graves' hyperthyroidism. Findings and caveats of the study: Clonotypes were expanded in thyroid at above 0.001 frequency, and most also appeared in blood.

The CDR3 contains 15 residues. V lost 4 bases to trimming and J lost 2 bases, with 13 bases between them. From germline, CDR1 is SGHRS and CDR2 YFSETQ. The clonotype was recovered from an adult man with Graves' ophthalmopathy. The chain uses TRBV5-1 and TRBJ1-5; D unresolved. Input material: peripheral blood. CDR3 residues: CASSPADPRNQPQHF. As DNA, the CDR3 is TGCGCCAGCAGCCCGGCCGATCCTCGCAATCAGCCCCAGCATTTT.